Listed here is a single T cell receptor beta chain. The target of this receptor is not known. No quality values exist for individual bases; no much larger clone is one base distant. In the prospective study, participants were about 18 to 89 years old, resided in 20 to 30 geographic areas of the United States, and were enrolled through a virtual design. In the prospective study, cohorts were assigned on the basis of participant-reported clinical history obtained from a screening survey and a study questionnaire. In the prospective study, mobile phlebotomists collected whole blood, serum and a nasopharyngeal or oropharyngeal swab from each participant. Additional blood draws and questionnaires over an approximately two-month period could optionally be provided by prospective study participants. Prospective study blood samples were shipped either frozen or at room temperature before DNA extraction.

These data originate in a study of blood T cell repertoires in COVID-19 (dated by TCRdb to 2020 to 2022). General notes on the study: Collaborator samples came from the United States, Italy and Spain and covered acute and convalescent phases of COVID-19. The material from the prospective study consisted of cDNA or gDNA derived from T cells, B-cell-depleted T cells, or PBMCs. The dataset comprised deeply sampled blood TCRbeta repertoires from subjects exposed to, actively infected with, or recovered from COVID-19. A freely available public database, intended as a resource for researchers studying the immune response to SARS-CoV-2, is where the repertoires were released. The samples were drawn from two sources: the first 160 participants of the ongoing ImmuneRACE study, and 1,000 to 1,500 subjects contributed by 6 global collaborators. A de-identified subject ID, COVID-19 status, age in years and sex were almost always included in the sample metadata. Where available, HLA class I and class II types were taken from metadata supplied by the sample provider and were not determined by assay-based typing.

Here V drops 4 bases and J drops 10 bases, and the junction holds 5 bases not matched to any gene. The CDR3 spans 13 residues, from the cysteine through the phenylalanine. The entry retains the CDR3 DNA only, 39 bases that are in frame from base 1. The germline V gene yields SGHRS for CDR1 and YFSETQ for CDR2. TCRbeta CDR3 regions were amplified from genomic DNA by means of the immunoSEQ Assay, a bias-controlled multiplex PCR. The paper's processing steps were these. The number of nucleated cells in each sample was estimated from the amplification of reference gene primers within the assay. To quantify the absolute abundance of each unique TCRbeta CDR3 rearrangement, sequence reads were collapsed and filtered. For each sample, productive Simpson clonality was calculated as the square root of Simpson's diversity index across productive rearrangements. Held by TCRdb, this immuneACCESS table contains in-frame sequences only and omits some clones. Under half of the omission traces to an unresolved V gene where checked; the cause of the rest is unknown. That table furnishes V, J and clone size, whereas the DNA furnished D and trimming. The sample table holds around 420,000 clones, of which roughly 86% were seen once. The leading ten clones occupy around 1.9% of the sample.

Summary of the overall study and its limitations: Clinical and demographic metadata were provided uncurated, with the amount varying by source and participant.

This chain joins TRBV5-1 to TRBJ2-1; 10 bases in the junction line up with TRBD2. This TCR was sampled from a middle-aged woman with acute COVID-19. Specimen: PBMCs or T cells enriched from blood (not recorded which). The CDR3 loop reads CASSAALAGEQFF. The DNA is as follows: TGCGCCAGCAGCGCTGCACTAGCGGGGGAGCAGTTCTTC.